The clone carrying this TCR beta chain was found many times. Time point denoted: longitudinal time-point 2. The record originates from a study of neurological immune-mediated disorders. TCRdb independently ran MiXCR on the 5' RACE reads; one entry per CDR3 protein. This repertoire shows roughly 34,000 distinct CDR3 sequences, about 13% found once; its top ten account for 2.3%. This sequence was found in a woman between 35 and 50 years old in good health. The sequenced sample was PBMCs.

This CDR3 is CASSSGDSSLSSRPQHF. The CDR3 DNA reads as TGTGCCAGCAGTTCAGGGGACAGCTCCCTGTCGTCGAGGCCCCAGCATTTT. This rearrangement joins TRBV12-3 or TRBV12-4 to TRBJ1-5, with TRBD1 identical over 7 bases. CDR3 length: 17 amino acids. J lost 9 bases, V lost 4 bases, and 18 bases had no gene match.